The clone carrying this TCR beta chain was counted only a few times. No fewer than 6 million PBMCs went into each sample. The data stem from a study of blood T cells in healthy people across ages. Germline-derived CDR1 and CDR2 are SNHLY and FYNNEI. The CDR3 is 12 residues long. V gave up 11 bases and J gave up 3 bases, with 14 bases separating them. PCR was performed a second time for about 6 to 12 cycles using a sample-barcoded 5' primer and a J-beta primer mix. TCRdb analysed the 5' RACE reads with MiXCR anew, one entry per CDR3 protein. This repertoire shows approximately 1.5 million distinct CDR3 sequences, about 35% found once; its top ten account for approximately 11%.

The chain recombines TRBV2 with TRBJ2-7; D may be TRBD2 (6 bases). Material: blood. The receptor comes from a woman under 40 in good health. The CDR3 DNA is TGTGCCCCCCCCGGGACTTACTACGAGCAGTACTTC. Translation gives CAPPGTYYEQYF. The full variable domain, with the rest looked up from reference TRBV2 and TRBJ2-7, is EPEVTQTPSHQVTQMGQEVILRCVPISNHLYFYWYRQILGQKVEFLVSFYNNEISEKSEIFDDQFSVERPDGSNFTLKIRSTKLEDSAMYFCAPPGTYYEQYFGPGTRLTVT.